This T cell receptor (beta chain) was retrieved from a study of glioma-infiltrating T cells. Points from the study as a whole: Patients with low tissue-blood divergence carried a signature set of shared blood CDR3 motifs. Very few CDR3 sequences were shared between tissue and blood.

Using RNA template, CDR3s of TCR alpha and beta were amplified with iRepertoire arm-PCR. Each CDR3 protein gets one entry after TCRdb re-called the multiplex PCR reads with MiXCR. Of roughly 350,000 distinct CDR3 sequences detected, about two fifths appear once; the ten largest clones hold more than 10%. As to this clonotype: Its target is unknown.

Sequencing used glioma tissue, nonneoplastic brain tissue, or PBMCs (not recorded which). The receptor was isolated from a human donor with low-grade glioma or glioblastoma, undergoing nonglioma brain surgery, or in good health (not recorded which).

The CDR3 DNA reads as TGCGCCAGCAGCCAAGATAGGTCCCAGAGAGGGACGAACACTGAAGCTTTCTTT. It yields the protein CASSQDRSQRGTNTEAFF. This sequence joins TRBV4-1 and TRBJ1-1; D is possibly TRBD1 (5 bases). The germline CDR1 and CDR2 sequences are MGHRA and YSYEKL. The CDR3 extends over 18 amino acids. With 0 bases removed from V and 1 base from J, the gap between germline ends came to 18 bases.